This TCR beta chain stems from a study of blood T cells in healthy people across ages. Notes on this clonotype: Its antigen is currently unknown.

A sample-barcoded 5' primer and a J-beta primer mix were used in a second PCR of roughly 6 to 11 cycles. Per-sample output comprised a minimum of 2.5 million paired-end reads containing CDR3. One entry per CDR3 protein results from TCRdb running MiXCR on the 5' RACE reads. The table lists approximately 350,000 distinct CDR3 sequences, roughly half of them singletons. The study, taken as a whole, reports: More naive CD4+ cells and higher diversity were found in long-lived than in aged donors. Estimated diversity that came from one million T cells was considered an underestimate.

The CDR3 spans 16 residues. Germline CDR1 reads MNHNS; CDR2 reads SASEGT. V usage is TRBV6-1 and J usage is TRBJ2-5; D could derive from TRBD1 or TRBD2 (6 bases each). The end of the DNA fits TRBJ2-7 better, so the J call may be wrong. The sample was blood. This clonotype originated in a man between 60 and 75 years old in good health. CDR3 DNA: TGTGCCAGCAGTGAGAGTTTTGGGGGGCACCTATACGAGCAGTACTTC. Translated, it gives CASSESFGGHLYEQYF.